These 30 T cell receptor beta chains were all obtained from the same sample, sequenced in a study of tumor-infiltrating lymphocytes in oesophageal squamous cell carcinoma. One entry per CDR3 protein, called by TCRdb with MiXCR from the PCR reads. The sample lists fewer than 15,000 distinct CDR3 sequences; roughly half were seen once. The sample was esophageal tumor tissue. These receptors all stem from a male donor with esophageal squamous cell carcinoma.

The CDR3: CASSPGLADKYNEQFF. In DNA, the CDR3 is TGTGCCAGCAGCCCCGGACTAGCGGACAAATACAATGAGCAGTTCTTC. The V and J genes are TRBV7-6 and TRBJ2-1, with 10 bases lining up with TRBD2. The CDR3 extends over 16 amino acids. Trimming cost V 5 bases and J 4 bases; bases outside gene matches: 8. The germline V gene encodes CDR1 SGHVS and CDR2 FNYEAQ.

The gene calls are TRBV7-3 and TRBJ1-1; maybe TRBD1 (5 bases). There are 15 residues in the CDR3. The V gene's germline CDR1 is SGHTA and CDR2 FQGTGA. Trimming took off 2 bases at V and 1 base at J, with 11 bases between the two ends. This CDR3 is CASSLWGGGNTEAFF. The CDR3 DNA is TGTGCCAGCAGCTTATGGGGGGGTGGGAACACTGAAGCTTTCTTT.

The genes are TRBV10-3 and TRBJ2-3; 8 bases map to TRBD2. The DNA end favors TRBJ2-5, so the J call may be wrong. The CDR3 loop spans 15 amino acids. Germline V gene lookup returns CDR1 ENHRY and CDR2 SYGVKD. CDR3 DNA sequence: TGTGCCATCAGTGGGCTAGCGGGTAATCAAGAGACCCAGTACTTC. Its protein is CAISGLAGNQETQYF.

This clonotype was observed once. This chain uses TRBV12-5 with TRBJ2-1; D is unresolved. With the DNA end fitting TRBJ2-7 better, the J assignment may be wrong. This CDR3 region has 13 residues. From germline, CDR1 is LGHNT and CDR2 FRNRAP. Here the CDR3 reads CASALWASYEQYF. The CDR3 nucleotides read TGTGCTAGTGCCTTGTGGGCGTCCTACGAGCAGTACTTC.

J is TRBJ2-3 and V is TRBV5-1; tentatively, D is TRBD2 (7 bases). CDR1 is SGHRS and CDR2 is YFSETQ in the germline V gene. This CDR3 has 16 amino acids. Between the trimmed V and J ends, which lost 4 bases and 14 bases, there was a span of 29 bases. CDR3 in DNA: TGCGCCAGCAGCGGGGGGGCACCTACAAACACCGGGGAGCTGTATTTT. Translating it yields CASSGGAPTNTGELYF.

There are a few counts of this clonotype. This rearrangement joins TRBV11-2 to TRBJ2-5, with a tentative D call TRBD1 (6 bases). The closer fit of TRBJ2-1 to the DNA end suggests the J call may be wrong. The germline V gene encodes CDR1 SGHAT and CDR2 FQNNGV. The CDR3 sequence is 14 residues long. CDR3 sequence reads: CASRQGSSYNEQFF. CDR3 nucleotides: TGTGCCAGCCGGCAGGGGTCCTCCTACAATGAGCAGTTCTTC.

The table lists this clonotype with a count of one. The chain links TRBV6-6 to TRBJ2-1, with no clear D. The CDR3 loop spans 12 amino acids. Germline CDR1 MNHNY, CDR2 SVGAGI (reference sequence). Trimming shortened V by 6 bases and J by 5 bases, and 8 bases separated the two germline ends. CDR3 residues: CASRLIHNEQFF. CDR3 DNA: TGTGCCAGCAGACTAATCCACAATGAGCAGTTCTTC.

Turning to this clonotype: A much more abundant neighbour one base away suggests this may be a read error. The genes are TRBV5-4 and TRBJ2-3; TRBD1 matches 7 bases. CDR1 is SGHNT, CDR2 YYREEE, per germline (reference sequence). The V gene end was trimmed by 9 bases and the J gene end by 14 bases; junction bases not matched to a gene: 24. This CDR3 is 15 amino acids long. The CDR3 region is CATYLQGTNTGELYF. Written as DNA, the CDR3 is TGTGCCACCTACTTACAGGGGACGAACACCGGGGAGCTGTATTTT.

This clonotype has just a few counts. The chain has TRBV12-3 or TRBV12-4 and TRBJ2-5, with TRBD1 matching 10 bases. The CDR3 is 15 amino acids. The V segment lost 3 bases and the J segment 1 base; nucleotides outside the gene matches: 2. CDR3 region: CASSLTGGIQETQYF. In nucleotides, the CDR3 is TGTGCCAGCAGTTTGACAGGGGGCATCCAAGAGACCCAGTACTTC.

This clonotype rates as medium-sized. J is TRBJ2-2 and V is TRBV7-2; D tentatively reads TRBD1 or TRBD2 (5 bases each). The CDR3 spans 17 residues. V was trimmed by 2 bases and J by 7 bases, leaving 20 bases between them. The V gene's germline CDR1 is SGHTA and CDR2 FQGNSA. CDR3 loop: CASSLQSRDSRGGELFF. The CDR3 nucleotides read TGTGCCAGCAGCTTACAATCCCGGGATTCGAGGGGCGGGGAGCTGTTTTTT. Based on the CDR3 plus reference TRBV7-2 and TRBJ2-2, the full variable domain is GAGVSQSPSNKVTEKGKDVELRCDPISGHTALYWYRQSLGQGLEFLIYFQGNSAPDKSGLPSDRFSAERTGGSVSTLTIQRTQQEDSAVYLCASSLQSRDSRGGELFFGEGSRLTVL.

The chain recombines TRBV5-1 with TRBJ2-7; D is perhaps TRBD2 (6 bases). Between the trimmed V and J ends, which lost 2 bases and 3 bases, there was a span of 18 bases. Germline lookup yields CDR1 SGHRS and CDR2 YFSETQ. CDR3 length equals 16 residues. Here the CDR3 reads CASSLGPPWRDYEQYF. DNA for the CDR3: TGCGCCAGCAGCTTAGGACCGCCCTGGAGGGACTACGAGCAGTACTTC.

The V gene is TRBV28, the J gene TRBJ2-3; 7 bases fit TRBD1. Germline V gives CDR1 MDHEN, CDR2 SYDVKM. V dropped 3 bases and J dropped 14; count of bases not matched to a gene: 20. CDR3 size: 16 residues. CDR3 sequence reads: CASSLEDTGDTGELYF. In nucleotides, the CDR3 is TGTGCCAGCAGTTTGGAGGATACAGGGGACACCGGGGAGCTGTATTTT.

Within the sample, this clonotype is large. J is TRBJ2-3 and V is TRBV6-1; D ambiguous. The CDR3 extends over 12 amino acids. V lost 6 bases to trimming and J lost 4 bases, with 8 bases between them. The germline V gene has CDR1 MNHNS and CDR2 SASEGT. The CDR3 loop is CASSSPSDTQYF. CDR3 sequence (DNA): TGTGCCAGCAGCTCCCCGTCAGATACGCAGTATTTT.

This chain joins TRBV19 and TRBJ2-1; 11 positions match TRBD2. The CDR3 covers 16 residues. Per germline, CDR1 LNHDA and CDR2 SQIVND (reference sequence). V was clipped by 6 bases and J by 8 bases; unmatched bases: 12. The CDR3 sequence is CASRAQLAGVLDEQFF. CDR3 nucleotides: TGTGCCAGTAGAGCCCAACTAGCGGGAGTCCTTGATGAGCAGTTCTTC. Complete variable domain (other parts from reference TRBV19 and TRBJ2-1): DGGITQSPKYLFRKEGQNVTLSCEQNLNHDAMYWYRQDPGQGLRLIYYSQIVNDFQKGDIAEGYSVSREKKESFPLTVTSAQKNPTAFYLCASRAQLAGVLDEQFFGPGTRLTVL.

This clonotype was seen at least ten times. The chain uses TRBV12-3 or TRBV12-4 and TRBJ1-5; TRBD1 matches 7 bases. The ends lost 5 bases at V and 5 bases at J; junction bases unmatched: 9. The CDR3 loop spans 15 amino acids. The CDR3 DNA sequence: TGTGCCAGCAGTCAGAGGACAGGACTTGATCAGCCCCAGCATTTT. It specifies CASSQRTGLDQPQHF.

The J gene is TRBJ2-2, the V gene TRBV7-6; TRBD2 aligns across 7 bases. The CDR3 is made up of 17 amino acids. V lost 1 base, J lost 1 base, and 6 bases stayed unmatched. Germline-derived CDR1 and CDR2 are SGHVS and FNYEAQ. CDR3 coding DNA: TGTGCCAGCAGCTTAGGAGCTAGCGGAGTGAACACCGGGGAGCTGTTTTTT. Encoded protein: CASSLGASGVNTGELFF.

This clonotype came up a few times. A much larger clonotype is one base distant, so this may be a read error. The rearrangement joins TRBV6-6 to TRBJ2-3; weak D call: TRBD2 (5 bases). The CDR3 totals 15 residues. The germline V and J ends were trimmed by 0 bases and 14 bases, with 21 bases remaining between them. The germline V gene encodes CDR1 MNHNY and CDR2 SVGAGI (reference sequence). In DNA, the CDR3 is TGTGCCAGCAGTTACTCGAAGGACGGAACCGGGGAGCTGTATTTT. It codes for CASSYSKDGTGELYF.

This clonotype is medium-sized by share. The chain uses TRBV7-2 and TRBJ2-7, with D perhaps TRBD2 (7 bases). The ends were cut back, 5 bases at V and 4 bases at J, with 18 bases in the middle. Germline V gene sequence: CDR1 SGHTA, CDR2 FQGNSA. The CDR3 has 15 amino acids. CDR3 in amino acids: CASSPFEGGPYEQYF. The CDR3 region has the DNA TGTGCCAGCAGCCCCTTCGAGGGGGGGCCGTACGAGCAGTACTTC.

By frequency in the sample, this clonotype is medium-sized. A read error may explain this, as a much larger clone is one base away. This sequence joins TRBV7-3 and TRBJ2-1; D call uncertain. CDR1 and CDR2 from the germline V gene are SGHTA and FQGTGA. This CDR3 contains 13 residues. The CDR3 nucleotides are TGTTCCAGCAGTTCCTCTGGCCTACCACAGCAGTTCTTC. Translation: CSSSSSGLPQQFF.

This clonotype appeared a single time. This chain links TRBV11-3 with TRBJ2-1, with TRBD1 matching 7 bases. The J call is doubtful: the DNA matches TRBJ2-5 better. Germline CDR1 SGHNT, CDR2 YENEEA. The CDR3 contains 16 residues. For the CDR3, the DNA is TGTGCCAGCAGCTTCTGGGGACAGTTGAAACTAGAGACCCAGTACTTC. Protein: CASSFWGQLKLETQYF.

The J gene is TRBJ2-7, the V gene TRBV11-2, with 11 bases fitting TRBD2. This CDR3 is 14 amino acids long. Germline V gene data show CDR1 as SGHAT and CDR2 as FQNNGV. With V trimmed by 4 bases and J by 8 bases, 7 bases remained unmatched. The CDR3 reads CASSSTSGKMKQYF. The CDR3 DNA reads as TGTGCCAGCAGCTCGACTAGCGGGAAGATGAAGCAGTACTTC.

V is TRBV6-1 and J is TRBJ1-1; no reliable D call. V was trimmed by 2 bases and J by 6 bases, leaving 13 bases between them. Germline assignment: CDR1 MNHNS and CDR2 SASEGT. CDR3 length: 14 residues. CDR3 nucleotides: TGTGCCAGCAGTGAACCGAACCCAGCCGCTGAAGCTTTCTTT. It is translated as CASSEPNPAAEAFF.

The CDR3 region is CAWSSGSGGETQYF. The CDR3, as DNA: TGTGCCTGGAGCTCGGGGAGTGGAGGGGAGACCCAGTACTTC. The chain recombines TRBV30 with TRBJ2-5; weak D call: TRBD2 (6 bases). V shed 3 bases and J shed 5 bases, with 16 bases lying between them. Germline V lookup: CDR1 GTSNPN, CDR2 SVGIG (reference sequence). CDR3 length equals 14 residues. The whole variable domain, filled in from reference TRBV30 and TRBJ2-5, reads SQTIHQWPATLVQPVGSPLSLECTVEGTSNPNLYWYRQAAGRGLQLLFYSVGIGQISSEVPQNLSASRPQDRQFILSSKKLLLSDSGFYLCAWSSGSGGETQYFGPGTRLLVL.

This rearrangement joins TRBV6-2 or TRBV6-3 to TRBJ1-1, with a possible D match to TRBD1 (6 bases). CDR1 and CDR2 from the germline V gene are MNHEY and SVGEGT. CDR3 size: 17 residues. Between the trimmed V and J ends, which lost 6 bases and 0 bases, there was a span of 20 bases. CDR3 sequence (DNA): TGTGCCAGCAGACCACTTCTCCAGACAGGCCTGAACACTGAAGCTTTCTTT. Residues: CASRPLLQTGLNTEAFF.

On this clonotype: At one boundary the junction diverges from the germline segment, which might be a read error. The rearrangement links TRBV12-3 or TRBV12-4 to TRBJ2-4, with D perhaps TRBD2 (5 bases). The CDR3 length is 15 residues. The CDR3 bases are TGTGCCAGCAGTCCCCCACACGGGAAGGATTCACCCCTCCACTTC. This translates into CASSPPHGKDSPLHF.

This CDR3 reads CASSRTGSHEQFF. The CDR3 DNA is TGTGCCAGCAGCAGGACAGGGTCCCACGAGCAGTTCTTC. This rearrangement joins TRBV12-3 or TRBV12-4 to TRBJ2-7, with TRBD1 identical over 8 bases. The J call may be mistaken, given a closer DNA end match to TRBJ2-1. The CDR3 loop spans 13 amino acids.

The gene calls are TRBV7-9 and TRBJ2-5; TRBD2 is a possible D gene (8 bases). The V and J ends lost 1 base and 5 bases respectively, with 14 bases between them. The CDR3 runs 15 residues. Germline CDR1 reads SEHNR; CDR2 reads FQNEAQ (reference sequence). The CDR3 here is CASSLGSGGGETQYF. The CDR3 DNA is TGTGCCAGCAGCTTAGGTTCGGGAGGGGGCGAGACCCAGTACTTC.

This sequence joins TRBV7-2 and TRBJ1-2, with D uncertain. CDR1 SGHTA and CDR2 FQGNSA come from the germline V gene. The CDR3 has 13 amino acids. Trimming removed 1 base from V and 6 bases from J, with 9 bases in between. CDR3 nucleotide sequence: TGTGCCAGCAGCTTAGGCCGTTTCGATGGCTACACCTTC. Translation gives CASSLGRFDGYTF.

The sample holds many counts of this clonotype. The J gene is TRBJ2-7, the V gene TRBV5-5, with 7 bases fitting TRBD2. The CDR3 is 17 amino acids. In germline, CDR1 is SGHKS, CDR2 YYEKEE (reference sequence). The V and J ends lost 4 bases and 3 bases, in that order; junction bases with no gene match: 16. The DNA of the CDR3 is TGTGCCAGCAGCCCCACCCGGGACTACCCAAGGGTCTACGAGCAGTACTTC. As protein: CASSPTRDYPRVYEQYF.

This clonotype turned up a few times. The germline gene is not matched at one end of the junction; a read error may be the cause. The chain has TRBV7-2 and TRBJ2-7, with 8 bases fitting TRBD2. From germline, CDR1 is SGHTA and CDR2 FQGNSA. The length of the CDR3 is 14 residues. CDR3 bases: TGTGCCAGCAGCAACCGACTAGCGTCCTCCGAGCAGTACTTC. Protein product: CASSNRLASSEQYF.